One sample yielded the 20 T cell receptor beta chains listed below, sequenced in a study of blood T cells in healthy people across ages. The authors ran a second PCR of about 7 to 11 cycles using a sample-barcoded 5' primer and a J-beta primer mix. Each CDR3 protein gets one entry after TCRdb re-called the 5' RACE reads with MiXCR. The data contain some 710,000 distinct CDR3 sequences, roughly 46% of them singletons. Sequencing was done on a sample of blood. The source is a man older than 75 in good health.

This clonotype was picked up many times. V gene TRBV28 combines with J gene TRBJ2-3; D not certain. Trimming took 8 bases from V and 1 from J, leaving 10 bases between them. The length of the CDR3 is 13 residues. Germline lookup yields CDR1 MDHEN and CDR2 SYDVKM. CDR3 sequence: CASSSPGTDTQYF. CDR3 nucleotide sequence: TGTGCCAGCTCCTCCCCCGGCACAGATACGCAGTATTTT.

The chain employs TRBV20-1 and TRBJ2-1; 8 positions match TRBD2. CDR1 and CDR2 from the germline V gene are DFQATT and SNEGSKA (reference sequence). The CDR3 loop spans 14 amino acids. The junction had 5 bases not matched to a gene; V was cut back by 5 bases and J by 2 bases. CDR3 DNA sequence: TGCAGTGCTGTAGCGGGAAAAGCCTACAATGAGCAGTTCTTC. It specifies CSAVAGKAYNEQFF.

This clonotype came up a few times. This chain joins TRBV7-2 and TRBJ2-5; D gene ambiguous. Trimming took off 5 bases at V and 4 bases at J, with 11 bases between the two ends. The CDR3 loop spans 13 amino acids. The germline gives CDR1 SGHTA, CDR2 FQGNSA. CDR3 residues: CASSLQRGETQYF. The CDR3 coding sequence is TGTGCCAGCAGCCTGCAGCGTGGAGAGACCCAGTACTTC.

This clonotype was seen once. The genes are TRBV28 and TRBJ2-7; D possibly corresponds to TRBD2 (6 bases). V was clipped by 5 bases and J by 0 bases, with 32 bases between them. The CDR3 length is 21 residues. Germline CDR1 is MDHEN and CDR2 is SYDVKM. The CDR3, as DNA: TGTGCCAGCAGTCCCGCGGACACCACCCGAACTCTCCTAGCGCTCTCCTACGAGCAGTACTTC. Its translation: CASSPADTTRTLLALSYEQYF.

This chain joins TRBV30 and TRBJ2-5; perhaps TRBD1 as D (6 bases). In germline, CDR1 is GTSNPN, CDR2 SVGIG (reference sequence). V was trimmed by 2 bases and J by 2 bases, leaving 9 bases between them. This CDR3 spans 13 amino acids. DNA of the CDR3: TGTGCCTGGAGTCCCAGGGGTCAAGAGACCCAGTACTTC. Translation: CAWSPRGQETQYF.

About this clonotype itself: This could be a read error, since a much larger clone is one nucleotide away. CDR3: CASLTYNHEAQYF. In DNA, the CDR3 is TGTGCCAGCTTAACTTACAACCACGAGGCCCAGTACTTC. The gene calls are TRBV28 and TRBJ2-7; D call uncertain. CDR1 is MDHEN and CDR2 is SYDVKM in the germline V gene. The CDR3 length is 13 residues. Trimming cost V 8 bases and J 10 bases, with 21 bases left between them.

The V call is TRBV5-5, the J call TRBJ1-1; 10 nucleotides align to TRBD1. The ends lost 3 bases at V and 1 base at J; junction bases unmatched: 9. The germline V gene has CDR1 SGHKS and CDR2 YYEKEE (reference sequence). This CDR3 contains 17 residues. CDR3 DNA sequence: TGTGCCAGCAGCTCTCTTCCGGGACAGGGGCCGAACACTGAAGCTTTCTTT. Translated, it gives CASSSLPGQGPNTEAFF.

The CDR3 DNA follows: TGCGCCAGCAGCTTGTCCCCCTCCAGCCCTCAGGCGCAGTTCTTC. Translated, it gives CASSLSPSSPQAQFF. V and J are TRBV5-1 and TRBJ2-1; D is undetermined. Germline V lookup: CDR1 SGHRS, CDR2 YFSETQ. V lost 1 base and J lost 12, with 20 bases in between. There are 15 residues in the CDR3.

CDR3 residues: CASSYGSGQGVMDEQYF. CDR3 DNA: TGTGCCAGCAGTTACGGGTCGGGACAGGGGGTTATGGACGAGCAGTACTTC. V usage is TRBV6-5 and J usage is TRBJ2-7, with 11 nucleotides matching TRBD1. Germline CDR1 reads MNHEY; CDR2 reads SVGAGI. V shed 2 bases and J 5 bases; nucleotides not matched to a gene: 11. There are 17 residues in the CDR3.

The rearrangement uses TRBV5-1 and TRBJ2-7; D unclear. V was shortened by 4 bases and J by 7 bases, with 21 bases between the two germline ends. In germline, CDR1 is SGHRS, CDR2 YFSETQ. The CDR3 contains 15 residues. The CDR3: CASSQPGGSYNEQYF. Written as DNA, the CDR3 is TGCGCCAGCAGCCAACCGGGCGGCTCCTACAATGAGCAGTACTTC.

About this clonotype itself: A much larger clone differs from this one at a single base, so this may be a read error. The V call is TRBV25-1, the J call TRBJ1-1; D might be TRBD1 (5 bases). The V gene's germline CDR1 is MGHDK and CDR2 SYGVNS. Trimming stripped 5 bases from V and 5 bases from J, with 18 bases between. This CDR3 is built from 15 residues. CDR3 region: CASSHSYRWGTEAFF. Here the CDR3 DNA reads TGTGCCAGCAGTCATTCTTACAGGTGGGGGACTGAAGCTTTCTTT.

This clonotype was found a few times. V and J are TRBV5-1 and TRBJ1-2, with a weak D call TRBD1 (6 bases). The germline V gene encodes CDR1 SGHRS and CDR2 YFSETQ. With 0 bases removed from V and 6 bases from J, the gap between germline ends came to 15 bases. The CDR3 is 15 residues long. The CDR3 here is CASSLAPGTRNGYTF. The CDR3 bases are TGCGCCAGCAGCTTGGCCCCAGGGACACGGAATGGCTACACCTTC. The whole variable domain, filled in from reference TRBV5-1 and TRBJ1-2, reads KAGVTQTPRYLIKTRGQQVTLSCSPISGHRSVSWYQQTPGQGLQFLFEYFSETQRNKGNFPGRFSGRQFSNSRSEMNVSTLELGDSALYLCASSLAPGTRNGYTFGSGTRLTVV.

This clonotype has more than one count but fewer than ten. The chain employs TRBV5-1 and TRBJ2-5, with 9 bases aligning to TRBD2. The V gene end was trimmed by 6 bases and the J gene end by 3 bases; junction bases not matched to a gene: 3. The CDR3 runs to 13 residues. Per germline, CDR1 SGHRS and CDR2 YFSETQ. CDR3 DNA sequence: TGCGCCAGCAACCTAGCGGGAAAAGAGACCCAGTACTTC. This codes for CASNLAGKETQYF.

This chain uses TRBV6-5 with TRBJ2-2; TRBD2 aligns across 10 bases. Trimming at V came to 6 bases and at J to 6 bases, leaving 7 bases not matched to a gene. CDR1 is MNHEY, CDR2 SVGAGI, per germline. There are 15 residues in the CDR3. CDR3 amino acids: CASSSSGSVPGELFF. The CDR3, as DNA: TGTGCCAGCAGCTCTAGCGGGAGTGTTCCCGGGGAGCTGTTTTTT.

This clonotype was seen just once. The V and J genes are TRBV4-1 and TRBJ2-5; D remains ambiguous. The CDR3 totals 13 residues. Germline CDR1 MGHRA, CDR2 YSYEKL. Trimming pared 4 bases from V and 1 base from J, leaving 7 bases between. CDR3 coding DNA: TGCGCCAGCAGCCGCAGGCGCCAAGAGACCCAGTACTTC. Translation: CASSRRRQETQYF.

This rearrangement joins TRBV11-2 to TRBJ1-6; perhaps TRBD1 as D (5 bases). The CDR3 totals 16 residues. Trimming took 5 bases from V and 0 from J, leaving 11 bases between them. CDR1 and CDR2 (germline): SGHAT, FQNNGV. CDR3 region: CASSRTRSSYNSPLHF. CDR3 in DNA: TGTGCCAGCAGCCGGACACGGAGCTCCTATAATTCACCCCTCCACTTT.

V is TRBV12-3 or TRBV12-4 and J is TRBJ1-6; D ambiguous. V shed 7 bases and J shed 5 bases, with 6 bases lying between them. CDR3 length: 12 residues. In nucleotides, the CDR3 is TGTGCCAGCACCCTTAATAATTCACCCCTCCACTTT. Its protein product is CASTLNNSPLHF.

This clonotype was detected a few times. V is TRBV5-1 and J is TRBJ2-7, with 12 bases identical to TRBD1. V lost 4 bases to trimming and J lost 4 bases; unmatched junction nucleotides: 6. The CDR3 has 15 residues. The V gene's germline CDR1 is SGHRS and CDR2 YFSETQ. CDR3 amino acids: CASSPWDRGRYEQYF. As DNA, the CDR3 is TGCGCCAGCAGCCCATGGGACAGGGGGCGATACGAGCAGTACTTC.

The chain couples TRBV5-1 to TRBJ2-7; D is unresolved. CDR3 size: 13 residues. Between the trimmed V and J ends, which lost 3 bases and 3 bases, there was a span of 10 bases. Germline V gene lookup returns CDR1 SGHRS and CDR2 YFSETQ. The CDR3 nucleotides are TGCGCCAGCAGCTGGCCTCCCATCTACGAGCAGTACTTC. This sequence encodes CASSWPPIYEQYF.

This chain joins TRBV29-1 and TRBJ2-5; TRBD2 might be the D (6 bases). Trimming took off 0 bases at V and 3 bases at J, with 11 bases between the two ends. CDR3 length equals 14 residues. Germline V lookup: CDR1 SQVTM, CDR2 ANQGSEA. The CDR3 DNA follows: TGCAGCGTTGAAGATTACACGGGGGAAGAGACCCAGTACTTC. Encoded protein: CSVEDYTGEETQYF.